A selection of T cell receptor beta chains follows, all from one sample in a study of human T cells and chemical hapten exposure. From the RACE reads, TCRdb called clonotypes with MiXCR, one entry per CDR3 protein. Here the sample spans 150,000 to 200,000 distinct CDR3 sequences, 30% being singletons. The sequencing here drew on whole blood, taken in connection with sensitization to the hapten diphenylcyclopropenone (DPC). The origin of the receptors is a woman aged 25 to 39 with alopecia areata. Some clones in this sample may be carry-over from other donors' samples. Both conserved end residues are part of each CDR3. The order of the fields is J gene, V gene, clone size, D gene, CDR3 protein, CDR3 DNA. D genes are given only for firm matches. Clone size is stated in some rows and not others, as once, few, many or a class when expanded.

j_gene: TRBJ2-2; v_gene: TRBV10-3; abundance: -; d_gene: -; CDR3aa: CAIKGSPNTGELFF; CDR3nt: TGTGCCATCAAGGGCAGCCCGAACACCGGGGAGCTGTTTTTT
j_gene: TRBJ1-5; v_gene: TRBV3-1; abundance: many; d_gene: TRBD1; CDR3aa: CASSLSGTAPNQPQHF; CDR3nt: TGTGCCAGCAGTCTTAGTGGGACAGCACCAAATCAGCCCCAGCATTTT
j_gene: TRBJ2-1; v_gene: TRBV12-3/TRBV12-4; abundance: -; d_gene: TRBD2; CDR3aa: CASSLTSGTGQFF; CDR3nt: TGTGCCAGCAGTTTAACTAGCGGGACGGGGCAGTTCTTC
j_gene: TRBJ1-2; v_gene: TRBV5-1; abundance: many; d_gene: TRBD1; CDR3aa: CASSLWASGQGKIYGYTF; CDR3nt: TGCGCCAGCAGCTTGTGGGCGTCGGGACAGGGAAAAATCTATGGCTACACCTTC
j_gene: TRBJ2-3; v_gene: TRBV29-1; abundance: -; d_gene: -; CDR3aa: CSVDGGTSTDTQYF; CDR3nt: TGCAGCGTTGACGGCGGGACTAGCACAGATACGCAGTATTTT
j_gene: TRBJ1-4; v_gene: TRBV6-2/TRBV6-3; abundance: -; d_gene: -; CDR3aa: CASTPGGVNEKLFF; CDR3nt: TGTGCCAGCACCCCCGGCGGAGTTAATGAAAAACTGTTTTTT
j_gene: TRBJ1-1; v_gene: TRBV4-2; abundance: -; d_gene: -; CDR3aa: CASSHPANTEAFF; CDR3nt: TGTGCCAGCAGCCACCCGGCGAACACTGAAGCTTTCTTT
j_gene: TRBJ1-1; v_gene: TRBV7-2; abundance: -; d_gene: -; CDR3aa: CASSTVEGLRAFF; CDR3nt: TGTGCCAGCAGTACCGTGGAGGGGTTGCGAGCTTTCTTT
j_gene: TRBJ2-5; v_gene: TRBV29-1; abundance: few; d_gene: TRBD1; CDR3aa: CSVKGGTGHETQYF; CDR3nt: TGCAGCGTAAAAGGAGGGACAGGGCACGAGACCCAGTACTTC
j_gene: TRBJ1-2; v_gene: TRBV28; abundance: -; d_gene: -; CDR3aa: CASSQFTENYGYTF; CDR3nt: TGTGCCAGCAGCCAATTTACAGAGAACTATGGCTACACCTTC
j_gene: TRBJ1-4; v_gene: TRBV28; abundance: few; d_gene: -; CDR3aa: CASSLPGGGEKLFF; CDR3nt: TGTGCCAGCAGTTTACCCGGGGGGGGGGAAAAACTGTTTTTT
j_gene: TRBJ2-7; v_gene: TRBV4-1; abundance: few; d_gene: -; CDR3aa: CASSQLDSYEQYF; CDR3nt: TGCGCCAGCAGCCAACTGGACAGCTACGAGCAGTACTTC
j_gene: TRBJ1-2; v_gene: TRBV10-3; abundance: -; d_gene: TRBD1; CDR3aa: CAISGGTGIGDYGYTF; CDR3nt: TGTGCCATCAGTGGGGGGACAGGGATCGGCGACTATGGCTACACCTTC
j_gene: TRBJ1-6; v_gene: TRBV7-2; abundance: -; d_gene: TRBD1; CDR3aa: CASRLGDRAHSPLHF; CDR3nt: TGTGCCAGCCGTCTGGGTGACAGGGCACATTCACCCCTCCACTTT
j_gene: TRBJ1-1; v_gene: TRBV20-1; abundance: -; d_gene: -; CDR3aa: CSADTGLNTEAFF; CDR3nt: TGCAGTGCTGACACAGGGCTGAACACTGAAGCTTTCTTT
j_gene: TRBJ1-1; v_gene: TRBV20-1; abundance: -; d_gene: -; CDR3aa: CSAKRLGENTEAFF; CDR3nt: TGCAGTGCCAAACGTTTGGGAGAGAACACTGAAGCTTTCTTT
j_gene: TRBJ1-1; v_gene: TRBV7-9; abundance: few; d_gene: -; CDR3aa: CASSYEGENTEAFF; CDR3nt: TGTGCCAGCAGCTACGAGGGCGAGAACACTGAAGCTTTCTTT
j_gene: TRBJ2-3; v_gene: TRBV10-2; abundance: few; d_gene: -; CDR3aa: CASTHTDTQYF; CDR3nt: TGCGCCAGCACCCATACAGATACGCAGTATTTT
j_gene: TRBJ2-7; v_gene: TRBV4-1; abundance: few; d_gene: TRBD1; CDR3aa: CASSQDPQGATYEQYF; CDR3nt: TGCGCCAGCAGCCAAGATCCCCAGGGGGCGACCTACGAGCAGTACTTC
j_gene: TRBJ2-7; v_gene: TRBV24-1; abundance: -; d_gene: -; CDR3aa: CATSEQGGEQYF; CDR3nt: TGTGCCACCAGTGAACAGGGGGGGGAGCAGTACTTC
j_gene: TRBJ2-2; v_gene: TRBV20-1; abundance: -; d_gene: -; CDR3aa: CSAPSGARAGELFF; CDR3nt: TGCAGTGCCCCGAGTGGGGCCAGAGCCGGGGAGCTGTTTTTT
j_gene: TRBJ1-4; v_gene: TRBV6-1; abundance: few; d_gene: TRBD1; CDR3aa: CASSQNRGGEGKLFF; CDR3nt: TGTGCCAGCAGTCAAAACAGGGGCGGAGAGGGAAAACTGTTTTTT
j_gene: TRBJ2-3; v_gene: TRBV6-2/TRBV6-3; abundance: -; d_gene: -; CDR3aa: CASRPIAGTSVRSPDTQYF; CDR3nt: TGTGCCAGCAGGCCGATTGCCGGGACGTCGGTCAGATCTCCAGATACGCAGTATTTT
j_gene: TRBJ2-1; v_gene: TRBV7-2; abundance: many; d_gene: -; CDR3aa: CASSYGGHNEQFF; CDR3nt: TGTGCCAGCAGCTACGGGGGACACAATGAGCAGTTCTTC
j_gene: TRBJ1-1; v_gene: TRBV4-1; abundance: few; d_gene: -; CDR3aa: CASSQATAANTEAFF; CDR3nt: TGCGCCAGCAGCCAAGCGACAGCAGCGAACACTGAAGCTTTCTTT
j_gene: TRBJ1-5; v_gene: TRBV6-2/TRBV6-3; abundance: -; d_gene: -; CDR3aa: CASKESGQRNQPQHF; CDR3nt: TGTGCCAGCAAAGAATCGGGGCAACGCAATCAGCCCCAGCATTTT
j_gene: TRBJ1-1; v_gene: TRBV7-9; abundance: -; d_gene: -; CDR3aa: CASSSDEAFF; CDR3nt: TGTGCCAGCAGCTCCGATGAAGCTTTCTTT
j_gene: TRBJ2-2; v_gene: TRBV6-5; abundance: -; d_gene: -; CDR3aa: CASSYPGSRELFF; CDR3nt: TGTGCCAGCAGTTACCCCGGTTCTAGGGAGCTGTTTTTT
j_gene: TRBJ2-1; v_gene: TRBV28; abundance: -; d_gene: TRBD2; CDR3aa: CASSPPAREGRGGQFF; CDR3nt: TGTGCCAGCAGTCCCCCCGCGCGGGAGGGCCGAGGTGGGCAGTTCTTC
j_gene: TRBJ1-5; v_gene: TRBV20-1; abundance: few; d_gene: TRBD1; CDR3aa: CSVQGGSSNQPQHF; CDR3nt: TGCAGTGTCCAAGGGGGCAGCAGCAATCAGCCCCAGCATTTT
j_gene: TRBJ2-3; v_gene: TRBV6-2/TRBV6-3; abundance: many; d_gene: TRBD2; CDR3aa: CASSWREGLADTQYF; CDR3nt: TGTGCCAGCAGTTGGCGGGAGGGTCTCGCAGATACGCAGTATTTT
j_gene: TRBJ1-4; v_gene: TRBV6-2/TRBV6-3; abundance: few; d_gene: -; CDR3aa: CASRDTANEKLFF; CDR3nt: TGTGCCAGCCGGGACACAGCTAATGAAAAACTGTTTTTT
j_gene: TRBJ2-7; v_gene: TRBV7-2; abundance: many; d_gene: -; CDR3aa: CASSLEISQRAQYF; CDR3nt: TGTGCCAGCAGCTTAGAGATATCGCAACGAGCGCAGTACTTC
j_gene: TRBJ2-5; v_gene: TRBV5-1; abundance: -; d_gene: -; CDR3aa: CASSFGLQETQYF; CDR3nt: TGCGCCAGCAGCTTTGGACTACAAGAGACCCAGTACTTC
j_gene: TRBJ2-5; v_gene: TRBV23-1; abundance: -; d_gene: -; CDR3aa: CASSQSGLEGGQETQYF; CDR3nt: TGCGCCAGCAGTCAATCTGGGTTGGAGGGGGGACAAGAGACCCAGTACTTC
j_gene: TRBJ2-3; v_gene: TRBV11-3; abundance: -; d_gene: TRBD2; CDR3aa: CASSSPLAGGLDTQYF; CDR3nt: TGTGCCAGCAGCTCCCCTCTAGCGGGGGGGTTGGATACGCAGTATTTT
j_gene: TRBJ2-3; v_gene: TRBV2; abundance: few; d_gene: TRBD2; CDR3aa: CASSPRAGGPDTQYF; CDR3nt: TGTGCCAGCAGTCCTAGAGCGGGAGGGCCAGATACGCAGTATTTT
j_gene: TRBJ2-5; v_gene: TRBV20-1; abundance: few; d_gene: TRBD2; CDR3aa: CSAREAGARSETQYF; CDR3nt: TGCAGTGCTAGGGAAGCGGGGGCCCGATCTGAGACCCAGTACTTC
j_gene: TRBJ1-4; v_gene: TRBV28; abundance: -; d_gene: -; CDR3aa: CASSSSAGSTNEKLFF; CDR3nt: TGTGCCAGCAGTTCATCCGCGGGTTCAACTAATGAAAAACTGTTTTTT
j_gene: TRBJ1-3; v_gene: TRBV4-1; abundance: -; d_gene: -; CDR3aa: CASSQERGWGSGNTIYF; CDR3nt: TGCGCCAGCAGCCAAGAGAGGGGATGGGGCTCTGGAAACACCATATATTTT
j_gene: TRBJ2-1; v_gene: TRBV9; abundance: -; d_gene: -; CDR3aa: CASSANRLNEQFF; CDR3nt: TGTGCCAGCAGCGCAAATCGCCTGAATGAGCAGTTCTTC
j_gene: TRBJ1-1; v_gene: TRBV29-1; abundance: -; d_gene: -; CDR3aa: CSVGSPGNTEAFF; CDR3nt: TGCAGCGTTGGGTCCCCGGGGAACACTGAAGCTTTCTTT
j_gene: TRBJ2-1; v_gene: TRBV5-5; abundance: -; d_gene: TRBD2; CDR3aa: CASSLGPSSGGGIRQFF; CDR3nt: TGTGCCAGCAGCTTGGGGCCCTCGAGCGGGGGCGGCATTCGGCAGTTCTTC
j_gene: TRBJ1-1; v_gene: TRBV29-1; abundance: few; d_gene: -; CDR3aa: CSADGNMNTEAFF; CDR3nt: TGCAGCGCGGACGGCAATATGAACACTGAAGCTTTCTTT
j_gene: TRBJ1-5; v_gene: TRBV12-3/TRBV12-4; abundance: -; d_gene: -; CDR3aa: CASSGQYQPQHF; CDR3nt: TGTGCCAGCAGTGGACAGTATCAGCCCCAGCATTTT
j_gene: TRBJ1-5; v_gene: TRBV29-1; abundance: few; d_gene: TRBD1; CDR3aa: CSVRQGIEQPQHF; CDR3nt: TGCAGCGTGCGACAGGGTATTGAGCAGCCCCAGCATTTT
j_gene: TRBJ2-1; v_gene: TRBV12-3/TRBV12-4; abundance: -; d_gene: TRBD2; CDR3aa: CASSRTSGISSYNEQFF; CDR3nt: TGTGCCAGCAGTCGGACTAGCGGGATTAGCTCCTACAATGAGCAGTTCTTC
j_gene: TRBJ1-1; v_gene: TRBV5-1; abundance: -; d_gene: TRBD1; CDR3aa: CASRWTGDTEAFF; CDR3nt: TGCGCCAGCAGGTGGACAGGGGACACTGAAGCTTTCTTT
j_gene: TRBJ2-6; v_gene: TRBV7-2; abundance: few; d_gene: -; CDR3aa: CASSLVGGGTGANVLTF; CDR3nt: TGTGCCAGCAGCTTAGTAGGGGGAGGCACTGGGGCCAACGTCCTGACTTTC
j_gene: TRBJ2-3; v_gene: TRBV7-8; abundance: -; d_gene: -; CDR3aa: CASSLEVAGRTDTQYF; CDR3nt: TGTGCCAGCAGCTTAGAGGTTGCGGGAAGAACAGATACGCAGTATTTT
j_gene: TRBJ2-3; v_gene: TRBV28; abundance: few; d_gene: TRBD2; CDR3aa: CASSSGRVELGTDTQYF; CDR3nt: TGTGCCAGCAGTAGCGGGAGGGTGGAGTTAGGCACAGATACGCAGTATTTT
j_gene: TRBJ2-7; v_gene: TRBV2; abundance: few; d_gene: TRBD2; CDR3aa: CASRPGLAYEQYF; CDR3nt: TGTGCCAGCAGACCGGGACTAGCTTACGAGCAGTACTTC
j_gene: TRBJ2-1; v_gene: TRBV11-2; abundance: few; d_gene: TRBD2; CDR3aa: CATVAGSSYNEQFF; CDR3nt: TGTGCGACCGTAGCGGGCAGCTCCTACAATGAGCAGTTCTTC